The 32 T cell receptor beta chains below were found in one sample sequenced in a study of cytomegalovirus exposure and HLA in healthy donors. Measured with immunoSEQ multiplex PCR; TCRdb has only the in-frame clones, and not every one. Of some 150,000 clones in the sample, 89% were seen once. Sequenced: PBMCs. These receptors were taken from a young woman in good health and CMV-seropositive.

V and J are TRBV7-9 and TRBJ1-1, with no clear D. CDR1 is SEHNR, CDR2 FQNEAQ, per germline (reference sequence). V lost 3 bases to trimming and J lost 3 bases, with 11 bases between them. This CDR3 contains 14 residues. For the CDR3, the DNA is TGTGCCAGCAGCTTTATGGTCGGGGACACTGAAGCTTTCTTT. This sequence encodes CASSFMVGDTEAFF.

This sequence joins TRBV2 and TRBJ2-2; 11 positions agree with TRBD2. V gave up 4 bases and J gave up 2 bases; unmatched junction bases: 3. The CDR3 runs 16 residues. Looked up from germline, CDR1 is SNHLY and CDR2 is FYNNEI. The CDR3 DNA follows: TGTGCCAGCAGTGGTACTAGCGGGGGAAACACCGGGGAGCTGTTTTTT. As protein: CASSGTSGGNTGELFF.

The V call is TRBV5-4, the J call TRBJ2-7; tentatively, D is TRBD1 (5 bases). CDR3 length: 14 amino acids. V lost 4 bases to trimming and J lost 2 bases, with 13 bases between them. CDR1 is SGHNT and CDR2 is YYREEE in the germline V gene (reference sequence). The CDR3 bases are TGTGCCAGCAGCGCGGACGACAGCCCCTACGAGCAGTACTTC. This encodes CASSADDSPYEQYF.

This chain joins TRBV4-1 and TRBJ2-1, with TRBD2 identical over 10 bases. This CDR3 has 15 residues. V shed 4 bases, J shed 4 bases, and the junction held 4 bases outside the gene matches. The germline CDR1 and CDR2 sequences are MGHRA and YSYEKL. CDR3: CASSPRTSGYNEQFF. The CDR3 DNA is TGCGCCAGCAGCCCCAGGACTAGCGGATACAATGAGCAGTTCTTC.

The genes are TRBV7-2 and TRBJ2-2; D is unresolved. Deletions cut 1 base from V and 1 base from J, with 7 bases between. The CDR3 spans 15 residues. The germline gives CDR1 SGHTA, CDR2 FQGNSA. The CDR3 loop reads CASSLVAQNTGELFF. As DNA, the CDR3 is TGTGCCAGCAGCTTAGTCGCACAGAACACCGGGGAGCTGTTTTTT.

The chain uses TRBV2 and TRBJ1-2, with D possibly TRBD1 on 6 matching bases. V was clipped by 4 bases and J by 6 bases, with 15 bases between them. This CDR3 has 14 amino acids. Looked up from germline, CDR1 is SNHLY and CDR2 is FYNNEI. CDR3 coding DNA: TGTGCCAGCAGTGGGGGGGGGCGGAGCAATGGCTACACCTTC. This sequence encodes CASSGGGRSNGYTF.

In DNA, the CDR3 is TGTGCCACCAGCAGACCGGGACTATACTACACCGGGGAGCTGTTTTTT. Protein sequence: CATSRPGLYYTGELFF. This chain uses TRBV15 with TRBJ2-2, with 7 bases fitting TRBD2. The J segment lost 3 bases and the V segment lost 2 bases, leaving 6 bases of the junction unmatched. Per germline, CDR1 LNHNV and CDR2 YYDKDF (reference sequence). CDR3 length equals 16 residues. Full variable domain (missing parts from reference TRBV15 and TRBJ2-2): DAMVIQNPRYQVTQFGKPVTLSCSQTLNHNVMYWYQQKSSQAPKLLFHYYDKDFNNEADTPDNFQSRRPNTSFCFLDIRSPGLGDTAMYLCATSRPGLYYTGELFFGEGSRLTVL.

In DNA form, the CDR3 reads TGTGCCAGCAGCTTGGGGCAGGGGCTCTATGGCTACACCTTC. Translating gives CASSLGQGLYGYTF. The chain combines TRBV5-5 with TRBJ1-2, with D perhaps TRBD1 (6 bases). Per the germline V gene, CDR1 is SGHKS and CDR2 is YYEKEE (reference sequence). Trimming removed 0 bases at V and 4 bases at J, with 10 bases between. The CDR3 spans 14 residues.

The chain employs TRBV18 and TRBJ2-1; D is possibly TRBD1 (5 bases). There are 16 residues in the CDR3. The germline gives CDR1 KGHSH, CDR2 LQKENI. V was cut by 3 bases and J by 2 bases, with 14 bases left in between. CDR3 sequence: CASSPRQIITYNEQFF. CDR3 nucleotide sequence: TGTGCCAGCTCACCGAGACAGATTATCACCTACAATGAGCAGTTCTTC. The whole variable domain, filled in from reference TRBV18 and TRBJ2-1, reads NAGVMQNPRHLVRRRGQEARLRCSPMKGHSHVYWYRQLPEEGLKFMVYLQKENIIDESGMPKERFSAEFPKEGPSILRIQQVVRGDSAAYFCASSPRQIITYNEQFFGPGTRLTVL.

The V call is TRBV19, the J call TRBJ2-4, with TRBD1 matching over 8 bases. In germline, CDR1 is LNHDA, CDR2 SQIVND (reference sequence). There are 13 residues in the CDR3. V lost 5 bases and J lost 7; bases outside the gene matches: 4. CDR3 amino acids: CASSPRQGNIQYF. In DNA, the CDR3 is TGTGCCAGTAGTCCCAGACAGGGGAACATTCAGTACTTC.

The V and J genes are TRBV7-6 and TRBJ1-5; D is undetermined. V lost 1 base to trimming and J lost 4 bases, with 8 bases between them. Germline loops: CDR1 SGHVS, CDR2 FNYEAQ. This CDR3 is built from 14 residues. The CDR3, as DNA: TGTGCCAGCAGCTTAGGGCCCGGGAATCAGCCCCAGCATTTT. This translates into CASSLGPGNQPQHF.

This chain joins TRBV28 and TRBJ1-1; no reliable D call. Germline V gene sequence: CDR1 MDHEN, CDR2 SYDVKM. This CDR3 region has 16 residues. V was shortened by 7 bases and J by 1 base, with 19 bases between the two germline ends. CDR3 residues: CASTSRDPKRNTEAFF. CDR3 nucleotides: TGTGCCAGCACGAGTCGGGATCCCAAGAGGAACACTGAAGCTTTCTTT.

The chain couples TRBV28 to TRBJ1-1; 8 nucleotides match TRBD1. With V trimmed by 6 bases and J by 9 bases, 9 bases remained unmatched. This CDR3 comprises 13 residues. The germline gives CDR1 MDHEN, CDR2 SYDVKM. The CDR3 DNA follows: TGTGCCAGCAGCCGATTGGACAGGGAGAAAGCTTTCTTT. The encoded protein is CASSRLDREKAFF.

This sequence joins TRBV7-9 and TRBJ2-1; 7 nucleotides agree with TRBD1. This CDR3 is 15 amino acids long. Germline CDR1 is SEHNR and CDR2 is FQNEAQ (reference sequence). Trimming at V came to 5 bases and at J to 2 bases, leaving 6 bases not matched to a gene. CDR3 sequence: CASSPTGLTYNEQFF. The CDR3 bases are TGTGCCAGCAGCCCGACAGGGTTGACCTACAATGAGCAGTTCTTC.

The chain employs TRBV13 and TRBJ2-3; TRBD2 aligns across 15 bases. The CDR3 is 17 amino acids. After removal of 5 bases from V and 6 bases from J, the junction contained 9 bases not matched to a gene. The germline gives CDR1 PRHDT, CDR2 FYEKMQ (reference sequence). For the CDR3, the DNA is TGTGCCAGCAGCCGCGGGACTAGCGGGGGGTTAATCGATACGCAGTATTTT. This gives the protein CASSRGTSGGLIDTQYF.

This chain joins TRBV9 and TRBJ2-7, with 10 bases lining up with TRBD2. This CDR3 contains 15 residues. Trimming took 3 bases from V and 4 from J; bases not matched to a gene: 7. Germline V gene lookup returns CDR1 SGDLS and CDR2 YYNGEE. The CDR3 region has the DNA TGTGCCAGCAGCGCGGGGGCTAGCGGGGGTTACGAGCAGTACTTC. Residues: CASSAGASGGYEQYF.

This rearrangement joins TRBV5-4 to TRBJ2-1; 10 bases line up with TRBD2. This CDR3 has 16 amino acids. The germline CDR1 and CDR2 sequences are SGHNT and YYREEE (reference sequence). The ends lost 4 bases at V and 8 bases at J; junction bases unmatched: 12. The CDR3 DNA sequence: TGTGCCAGCAGCCGAGGGAGCGGGGGGGTCAGGGATGAGCAGTTCTTC. Residues: CASSRGSGGVRDEQFF. Variable domain in full (rest from reference TRBV5-4 and TRBJ2-1): ETGVTQSPTHLIKTRGQQVTLRCSSQSGHNTVSWYQQALGQGPQFIFQYYREEENGRGNFPPRFSGLQFPNYSSELNVNALELDDSALYLCASSRGSGGVRDEQFFGPGTRLTVL.

Concerning this clone: Other DNA sequences in the sample encode the same CDR3. The V gene is TRBV28, the J gene TRBJ1-2; maybe TRBD1 (6 bases). This CDR3 is 13 amino acids long. The V and J ends lost 2 bases and 4 bases respectively, with 8 bases between them. Germline values: CDR1 MDHEN, CDR2 SYDVKM. The CDR3 is CASSLGTTYGYTF. In DNA, the CDR3 is TGTGCCAGCAGTTTAGGGACAACCTATGGCTACACCTTC.

CDR3 coding DNA: TGTGCCATCAGTGAGTCAGGCCAGGGGGGTGGCTATGGCTACACCTTC. Translation: CAISESGQGGGYGYTF. The chain uses TRBV10-3 and TRBJ1-2; 7 positions agree with TRBD1. Germline-derived CDR1 and CDR2 are ENHRY and SYGVKD. This CDR3 is built from 16 residues. With V trimmed by 0 bases and J by 4 bases, 8 bases remained unmatched.

The rearrangement uses TRBV29-1 and TRBJ2-1; TRBD2 matches 16 bases. Trimming cost V 7 bases and J 7 bases; bases outside gene matches: 10. Germline CDR1 SQVTM, CDR2 ANQGSEA. The CDR3 is 16 amino acids. This CDR3 reads CSAAGLAGGRGNEQFF. The CDR3 region has the DNA TGCAGCGCCGCGGGACTAGCGGGGGGGCGTGGGAATGAGCAGTTCTTC.

The J gene is TRBJ1-1, the V gene TRBV28, with TRBD1 as a possible D gene (5 bases). V lost 8 bases, J lost 3 bases, and 10 bases lay in between. The CDR3 length is 12 residues. Germline loops: CDR1 MDHEN, CDR2 SYDVKM. CDR3 nucleotide sequence: TGTGCCAGCGGGGTAGGGGACACTGAAGCTTTCTTT. It is translated as CASGVGDTEAFF.

The gene calls are TRBV27 and TRBJ2-3; D is undetermined. Trimming pared 0 bases from V and 8 bases from J, leaving 6 bases between. CDR1 and CDR2 from the germline V gene are MNHEY and SMNVEV (reference sequence). This CDR3 is built from 12 residues. CDR3: CASSLSTGTQYF. As DNA, the CDR3 is TGTGCCAGCAGTTTATCCACCGGTACGCAGTATTTT.

The chain uses TRBV4-1 and TRBJ2-5; TRBD1 aligns across 11 bases. The V and J ends lost 4 bases and 5 bases, in that order; junction bases with no gene match: 6. This CDR3 is built from 15 residues. Germline CDR1 reads MGHRA; CDR2 reads YSYEKL. CDR3 DNA: TGCGCCAGCAGCCGAGGACAGGGGGCCCGGGAGACCCAGTACTTC. Protein: CASSRGQGARETQYF.

V usage is TRBV30 and J usage is TRBJ1-2; no firm D call. CDR3 length: 13 amino acids. Germline CDR1 is GTSNPN and CDR2 is SVGIG (reference sequence). Trimming pared 0 bases from V and 1 base from J, leaving 6 bases between. The CDR3 reads CAWSVQVNYGYTF. CDR3 nucleotide sequence: TGTGCCTGGAGTGTCCAGGTTAACTATGGCTACACCTTC.

The gene calls are TRBV5-5 and TRBJ1-2; 12 positions agree with TRBD1. V trimming: 2 bases; J trimming: 4 bases; junction bases outside the gene matches: 9. CDR1 and CDR2 (germline): SGHKS, YYEKEE (reference sequence). This CDR3 has 17 residues. In DNA form, the CDR3 reads TGTGCCAGCAGCTTTACCGGGACAGGGGGCGATAGCTATGGCTACACCTTC. As protein: CASSFTGTGGDSYGYTF.

J is TRBJ2-5 and V is TRBV18; 11 bases are shared with TRBD2. CDR1 is KGHSH and CDR2 is LQKENI in the germline V gene. CDR3 length: 16 amino acids. V trimming: 2 bases; J trimming: 2 bases; junction bases outside the gene matches: 4. The CDR3 nucleotides read TGTGCCAGCTCACCAACGACTAGCGGGGCTCAAGAGACCCAGTACTTC. This translates into CASSPTTSGAQETQYF.

V usage is TRBV7-9 and J usage is TRBJ2-7, with D unclear. Trimming stripped 1 base from V and 3 bases from J, with 13 bases between. This CDR3 contains 15 residues. In germline, CDR1 is SEHNR, CDR2 FQNEAQ (reference sequence). The CDR3 spells CASSLEVGLLYEQYF. In nucleotides, the CDR3 is TGTGCCAGCAGCTTAGAGGTGGGCCTCCTCTACGAGCAGTACTTC. The variable domain in full, completed from reference TRBV7-9 and TRBJ2-7, reads DTGVSQNPRHKITKRGQNVTFRCDPISEHNRLYWYRQTLGQGPEFLTYFQNEAQLEKSRLLSDRFSAERPKGSFSTLEIQRTEQGDSAMYLCASSLEVGLLYEQYFGPGTRLTVT.

The V and J genes are TRBV7-2 and TRBJ2-2; the match to TRBD1 covers 8 bases. Per the germline V gene, CDR1 is SGHTA and CDR2 is FQGNSA. Losses at the gene ends were 6 bases for V and 6 bases for J; bases not matched to a gene: 12. This CDR3 has 16 residues. The CDR3 DNA is TGTGCCAGCAGAGAAATGGGACAGGCGTTCCCCGGGGAGCTGTTTTTT. Its translation is CASREMGQAFPGELFF. The entire variable domain, with the rest obtained from reference TRBV7-2 and TRBJ2-2, is as follows: GAGVSQSPSNKVTEKGKDVELRCDPISGHTALYWYRQSLGQGLEFLIYFQGNSAPDKSGLPSDRFSAERTGGSVSTLTIQRTQQEDSAVYLCASREMGQAFPGELFFGEGSRLTVL.

The chain combines TRBV28 with TRBJ1-4, with TRBD1 identical over 9 bases. V shed 7 bases, J shed 8 bases, and the junction held 5 bases outside the gene matches. Germline assignment: CDR1 MDHEN and CDR2 SYDVKM. This CDR3 spans 13 amino acids. CDR3 residues: CASKQGAGEKLFF. Written as DNA, the CDR3 is TGTGCCAGCAAACAGGGGGCAGGGGAAAAACTGTTTTTT. Combining the CDR3 with reference TRBV28 and TRBJ1-4 gives the whole variable domain DVKVTQSSRYLVKRTGEKVFLECVQDMDHENMFWYRQDPGLGLRLIYFSYDVKMKEKGDIPEGYSVSREKKERFSLILESASTNQTSMYLCASKQGAGEKLFFGSGTQLSVL.

J is TRBJ1-2 and V is TRBV18; possible D gene TRBD1, 5 bases. The CDR3 loop spans 14 amino acids. Between the trimmed V and J ends, which lost 3 bases and 4 bases, there was a span of 12 bases. Germline V CDR1 and CDR2: KGHSH, LQKENI. CDR3: CASSPLTDPYGYTF. The CDR3 DNA sequence: TGTGCCAGCTCACCCCTGACAGACCCCTATGGCTACACCTTC.

V is TRBV5-1 and J is TRBJ2-3, with 11 bases aligning to TRBD2. This CDR3 region has 17 residues. V lost 0 bases to trimming and J lost 6 bases; unmatched junction nucleotides: 9. In germline, CDR1 is SGHRS, CDR2 YFSETQ. The CDR3 here is CASSLAYSGGGEDTQYF. The CDR3 nucleotides read TGCGCCAGCAGCTTGGCGTATAGCGGGGGGGGCGAGGATACGCAGTATTTT.

This chain uses TRBV29-1 with TRBJ2-3; maybe TRBD1 (6 bases). CDR3 length: 14 amino acids. Trimming stripped 2 bases from V and 1 base from J, with 10 bases between. The V gene's germline CDR1 is SQVTM and CDR2 ANQGSEA. The CDR3 nucleotides are TGCAGCGTTGAAAAGGGGGTTGGCACAGATACGCAGTATTTT. This codes for CSVEKGVGTDTQYF.